The 25 T cell receptor beta chains below all came from one sample that was sequenced in a study of CD8+ T cells in alopecia areata. In each case, RNA was isolated and then reverse transcribed into cDNA as the sequencing template. The table came from immunoSEQ multiplex PCR; TCRdb's copy has only in-frame clones and leaves some out. The data list around 290,000 clones, none observed once; about 1.2% falls to the top ten. The pooled cutaneous lymph node cells were sorted using several markers (CD4, CD8alpha, NKG2D, NKG2ACE and others). Sequenced sample: CD4+ T cells sorted from a lymph node. The receptors stem from a C3H/HeJ mouse with alopecia areata. Strain MHC haplotype: H2-k.

Worth noting for this clone: Mouse germline and gene names are used. The read terminates 4 residues ahead of where the CDR3 ends, so the germline J gene completes it. The V gene is TRBV5, the J gene TRBJ2-2; 10 positions match TRBD2. Germline loops: CDR1 LGHNA, CDR2 YNLKQL (reference sequence). The J segment lost 0 bases and the V segment lost 3 bases, leaving 7 bases of the junction unmatched. This CDR3 has 18 residues. The CDR3 loop reads CASSHMTGGNSNTGQLYF. Partial CDR3 DNA: TGTGCCAGCAGCCATATGACTGGGGGGAATTCAAACACCGGG.

A word on this clone: Gene names are mouse gene names. CDR3 loop: CTCSADLRNSAETLYF. Partial CDR3 DNA: TGCACCTGCAGTGCAGATCTCAGAAATAGTGCAGAA. The chain recombines TRBV1 with TRBJ2-3; D not certain. Sequencing ends 4 residues short of the CDR3 end; the germline J gene provides the rest. The germline V gene has CDR1 NSQYPW and CDR2 LRSPGD (reference sequence). Trimming stripped 0 bases from V and 0 bases from J, with 10 bases between. The CDR3 is 16 amino acids.

Comment on this clone: These gene names are mouse names. The CDR3 sequence is CTCSARDTSYNSPLYF. CDR3 DNA, as far as it was read: TGCACCTGCAGTGCCCGGGACACTTCCTATAATTCGCCC. This chain connects TRBV1 to TRBJ1-6; D is perhaps TRBD1 (6 bases). From the germline J gene comes the end of the CDR3, since the read stops 3 residues before it. TRBJ1-6 is flagged as an ORF with uncertain function. The CDR3 sequence is 16 residues long. Trimming cost V 3 bases and J 0 bases, with 9 bases left between them. Looked up from germline, CDR1 is NSQYPW and CDR2 is LRSPGD (reference sequence).

This clone appeared a few times. Gene names are the mouse ones. The read ends 4 residues shy of where the CDR3 ends; the end is completed using the germline J gene. The chain joins TRBV19 to TRBJ2-3; 8 bases are shared with TRBD1. Germline V gene lookup returns CDR1 FNHDT and CDR2 SITEND (reference sequence). J was trimmed by 1 base and V by 3 bases; bases with no gene match: 7. The CDR3 has 16 amino acids. The sequenced part of the CDR3 DNA is TGTGCCAGCAGTAAGGCAGGGGGCGCGGGTGCAGAA. Its protein product is CASSKAGGAGAE. The whole CDR3 is CASSKAGGAGAETLYF.

This clone has a handful of counts. Mouse names are used for the genes. The sequenced fragment ends 4 residues before the CDR3 boundary, so the rest is inferred from the germline J gene. The chain uses TRBV31 and TRBJ2-7, with D tentatively TRBD2 (6 bases). The CDR3 spans 13 residues. From germline, CDR1 is GKSSPN and CDR2 SITVG. Trimming stripped 1 base from V and 3 bases from J, with 10 bases between. The CDR3 region is CAWSRAGDYEQYF. The CDR3 bases that were read are TGTGCCTGGAGTCGAGCTGGGGACTAT. The variable domain in full, completed from reference TRBV31 and TRBJ2-7, reads AQTIHQWPVAEIKAVGSPLSLGCTIKGKSSPNLYWYWQATGGTLQQLFYSITVGQVESVVQLNLSASRPKDDQFILSTEKLLLSHSGFYLCAWSRAGDYEQYFGPGTRLTVL.

This clone was detected only a few times. Genes here carry mouse names. The CDR3 is cut off 4 residues early in the read; its end comes from the germline J gene. The V call is TRBV13-3, the J call TRBJ1-2, with TRBD1 matching 7 bases. Germline V CDR1 and CDR2: NNHDY, SYVADS. The CDR3 length is 14 residues. V lost 5 bases to trimming and J lost 0 bases; unmatched junction nucleotides: 4. The CDR3 DNA, read in part, is TGTGCCAGCAGAGGACAGGCCGCAAACTCC. The encoded protein is CASRGQAANS. From start to end, the CDR3 is CASRGQAANSDYTF.

This clone has only a few counts. Gene labels here are mouse ones. The read is 4 residues too short to cover the CDR3 end, so that end is filled in from the germline J gene. This sequence joins TRBV13-1 and TRBJ2-5; 7 nucleotides align to TRBD1. CDR1 is NSHNY, CDR2 SYGAGN, per germline. This CDR3 has 14 residues. This chain's CDR3 is CASSDATGADTQYF. The CDR3 DNA, read in part, is TGTGCCAGCAGTGATGCAACAGGGGCCGAC.

This clone was picked up a small number of times. Gene and germline names: mouse. The CDR3 is cut off 4 residues early in the read; its end comes from the germline J gene. The J gene is TRBJ2-2, the V gene TRBV13-3; 8 bases match TRBD2. J was trimmed by 0 bases and V by 5 bases; bases with no gene match: 3. Looked up from germline, CDR1 is NNHDY and CDR2 is SYVADS. CDR3 length: 15 amino acids. CDR3 bases read: TGTGCCAGCAGGGCGACTGGGGCAAACACCGGG. Residues: CASRATGANTG. The entire CDR3 protein is CASRATGANTGQLYF.

There are a few counts of this clone. The gene names given are mouse names. The missing CDR3 end, 4 residues past where the read stops, is filled in from the germline J gene. The identical CDR3 is also encoded by other nucleotide sequences in the sample. The chain combines TRBV29 with TRBJ1-2; D gene unclear. The CDR3 length is 12 residues. The germline gives CDR1 MSHET, CDR2 SYDVDS. Trimming pared 5 bases from V and 0 bases from J, leaving 4 bases between. This CDR3 is CASSQTNSDYTF. Incomplete CDR3 DNA: TGTGCTAGCAGTCAAACAAACTCC.

This clone was recorded a few times. Germline and genes: mouse. The CDR3 end falls 4 residues outside the read, so it is completed with the germline J gene. This chain joins TRBV1 and TRBJ2-2; 13 nucleotides match TRBD2. The V gene's germline CDR1 is NSQYPW and CDR2 LRSPGD (reference sequence). The CDR3 length is 14 residues. V dropped 10 bases and J dropped 6; count of bases not matched to a gene: 5. This CDR3 is CTSSDWGGAGQLYF. The DNA read from the CDR3 is TGCACCTCCTCGGACTGGGGGGGCGCCGGG.

Points on this clone: The gene names given are mouse names. Read sequence stops 4 residues before the CDR3 end, and the germline J gene provides the missing end. The chain is built from TRBV17 and TRBJ1-1; D not certain. The germline V and J ends were trimmed by 0 bases and 1 base, with 6 bases remaining between them. In germline, CDR1 is MNHDT, CDR2 YYDKIL. The CDR3 has 14 residues. The covered CDR3 bases are TGTGCTAGCAGTAGAGAAACAGTAAACACA. This codes for CASSRETVNT. The entire CDR3 reads CASSRETVNTEVFF.

This clone appeared a few times. Gene names denote mouse genes. Read sequence stops 4 residues before the CDR3 end, and the germline J gene provides the missing end. The rearrangement uses TRBV13-2 and TRBJ1-2; 10 nucleotides align to TRBD1. Trimming cost V 3 bases and J 1 base; bases outside gene matches: 3. CDR3 length: 15 residues. Germline CDR1 and CDR2: NNHNN and SYGAGS (reference sequence). CDR3 bases read: TGTGCCAGCGGTGCGGGACAGGGGAGAAACTCC. Translated: CASGAGQGRNS. The entire CDR3 reads CASGAGQGRNSDYTF.

This clone was observed a few times. Gene names denote mouse genes. The read finishes 4 residues shy of the CDR3 end, and the germline J gene is used to complete it. This chain links TRBV19 with TRBJ2-3; tentative D call: TRBD2 (5 bases). Germline CDR1 reads FNHDT; CDR2 reads SITEND (reference sequence). The CDR3 covers 14 residues. V lost 4 bases and J 0 bases, leaving 9 bases between the germline ends. CDR3 region: CASSHWTSAETLYF. The sequenced part of the CDR3 DNA is TGTGCCAGCAGTCACTGGACTAGTGCAGAA.

This clone was counted between two and nine times. Gene names are mouse gene names. The CDR3 end is not reached by the read, which stops 4 residues before it; the germline J gene fills it in. The chain links TRBV19 to TRBJ2-1, with 7 positions matching TRBD1. From germline, CDR1 is FNHDT and CDR2 SITEND (reference sequence). This CDR3 is built from 15 residues. V lost 4 bases, J lost 3 bases, and 7 bases stayed unmatched. Incomplete CDR3 DNA: TGTGCCAGCAGTCCCCGGACAGGCCTCTATGCT. It encodes CASSPRTGLYA. The whole CDR3 protein reads CASSPRTGLYAEQFF.

This clone was detected a few times. Genes here carry mouse names. The read terminates 4 residues ahead of where the CDR3 ends, so the germline J gene completes it. This chain uses TRBV5 with TRBJ2-1; 7 bases align to TRBD1. With V trimmed by 5 bases and J by 1 base, 5 bases remained unmatched. The germline gives CDR1 LGHNA, CDR2 YNLKQL (reference sequence). This CDR3 is built from 15 residues. The sequenced part of the CDR3 DNA is TGTGCCAGCAGCACCCGGGACAGAAACTATGCT. It encodes CASSTRDRNYA. The CDR3 in its entirety is CASSTRDRNYAEQFF.

There are a few counts of this clone. Gene names and germline match the mouse. The read terminates 4 residues ahead of where the CDR3 ends, so the germline J gene completes it. The V gene is TRBV19, the J gene TRBJ2-2; 7 bases match TRBD2. Germline values: CDR1 FNHDT, CDR2 SITEND (reference sequence). CDR3 size: 16 residues. The V gene end was trimmed by 3 bases and the J gene end by 0 bases; junction bases not matched to a gene: 5. The sequenced CDR3 bases are TGTGCCAGCAGTACGGGCTGGGGGACAAACACCGGG. It is translated as CASSTGWGTNTG. The CDR3 in full is CASSTGWGTNTGQLYF.

Concerning this clone: Gene names and germline match the mouse. The read comes to an end 4 residues before the CDR3 does, leaving the germline J gene to fill in the end. Other DNA sequences in the sample encode the same CDR3. The chain carries TRBV31 and TRBJ2-5, with a possible D match to TRBD1 (5 bases). The germline V gene encodes CDR1 GKSSPN and CDR2 SITVG. The CDR3 extends over 12 amino acids. The DNA read from the CDR3 is TGTGCCTGGAGTCTGAGACAGGAC. Translating gives CAWSLRQD. The entire CDR3 protein reads CAWSLRQDTQYF.

This clone was found a few times. The germline and genes are mouse ones. The read falls 4 residues short of the CDR3 end, and the missing part is taken from the germline J gene. Other DNA sequences within the sample encode an identical CDR3. This rearrangement joins TRBV5 to TRBJ2-5, with D tentatively TRBD2 (5 bases). The germline V and J ends were trimmed by 4 bases and 0 bases, with 8 bases remaining between them. The germline V gene encodes CDR1 LGHNA and CDR2 YNLKQL (reference sequence). CDR3 size: 14 residues. CDR3 DNA (partial): TGTGCCAGCAGCCCCCTGGGTAACCAAGAC. This codes for CASSPLGNQD. The CDR3 in its entirety is CASSPLGNQDTQYF.

Worth noting for this clone: Each gene name is a mouse one. The read ends 4 residues shy of where the CDR3 ends; the end is completed using the germline J gene. This chain joins TRBV17 and TRBJ2-1; 11 bases fit TRBD2. V gave up 5 bases and J gave up 2 bases; unmatched junction bases: 5. Germline CDR1 MNHDT, CDR2 YYDKIL. The CDR3 sequence is 16 residues long. The sequenced CDR3 bases are TGTGCTAGCAGTGGTCGACTGGGGGGGTACTATGCT. It codes for CASSGRLGGYYA. The full CDR3 protein reads CASSGRLGGYYAEQFF.

About this clone itself: The germline and genes are mouse ones. The read is 4 residues too short to cover the CDR3 end, so that end is filled in from the germline J gene. The chain carries TRBV31 and TRBJ1-2; the match to TRBD1 covers 10 bases. The CDR3 runs to 13 residues. CDR1 GKSSPN and CDR2 SITVG come from the germline V gene. The CDR3 region is CAWSRDRGRDYTF. CDR3 DNA, as far as it was read: TGTGCCTGGAGTCGAGACAGGGGGCGC.

As for this clone: Genes and germline are mouse. The read ends 4 residues shy of where the CDR3 ends; the end is completed using the germline J gene. The chain employs TRBV1 and TRBJ1-1, with D possibly matching TRBD1 (5 bases). V was shortened by 5 bases and J by 0 bases, with 13 bases between the two germline ends. The CDR3 covers 15 residues. Germline V gene sequence: CDR1 NSQYPW, CDR2 LRSPGD (reference sequence). The CDR3 here is CTCSPRTNANTEVFF. The covered CDR3 bases are TGCACCTGCAGTCCCAGGACAAATGCAAACACA.

There are a few counts of this clone. Gene labels here are mouse ones. The read gets to within 4 residues of the CDR3 end, and the germline J gene fills in the rest. Other DNA sequences in this sample translate to the same CDR3. This chain links TRBV5 with TRBJ2-1; 7 bases map to TRBD2. Germline V gene sequence: CDR1 LGHNA, CDR2 YNLKQL (reference sequence). CDR3 length: 15 residues. V lost 0 bases and J lost 4; bases outside the gene matches: 3. The part of the CDR3 DNA that was read is TGTGCCAGCAGCCAAGATTCTGGGGGATATGCT. As protein: CASSQDSGGYA. The full CDR3 sequence reads CASSQDSGGYAEQFF.

This clone was observed a handful of times. Here the gene names and germline are mouse. The sequenced fragment ends 4 residues before the CDR3 boundary, so the rest is inferred from the germline J gene. The rearrangement uses TRBV13-3 and TRBJ2-7; D unclear. The length of the CDR3 is 14 residues. The germline CDR1 and CDR2 sequences are NNHDY and SYVADS. CDR3 bases read: TGTGCCAGCAGTGATGCATCCTGGCTTTAT. This translates into CASSDASWLY. In full, the CDR3 reads CASSDASWLYEQYF.

This clone appeared a few times. Gene names are the mouse ones. The CDR3 goes on 4 residues after the read ends, and that part is filled in from the germline J gene. The rearrangement joins TRBV13-1 to TRBJ2-4, with no clear D. Per the germline V gene, CDR1 is NSHNY and CDR2 is SYGAGN. This CDR3 spans 13 amino acids. Trimming left V 1 base short and J 1 base short, with 4 bases between. CDR3 region: CASSDTGQNTLYF. The sequenced CDR3 bases are TGTGCCAGCAGTGATACAGGTCAAAAC.

There are a few counts of this clone. Gene names are the mouse ones. Incomplete CDR3 DNA: TGTGCTAGCAGTAGACCGGGACAGGGGGCGCGTCAAAAC. Translating it yields CASSRPGQGARQN. The entire CDR3 protein is CASSRPGQGARQNTLYF. The J gene is TRBJ2-4, the V gene TRBV17; 12 nucleotides align to TRBD1. Coverage ceases 4 residues before the CDR3 finishes, and the germline J gene fills in the end. Germline lookup yields CDR1 MNHDT and CDR2 YYDKIL. The CDR3 loop spans 17 amino acids. V trimming: 2 bases; J trimming: 1 base; junction bases outside the gene matches: 4.